Shown below are 26 T cell receptor beta chains from a single sample sequenced in a study of human T cells and chemical hapten exposure. Sample time point: patch test 1, 2 weeks after DPC sensitization. As to treatment: therapeutic diphenylcyclopropenone sensitization with weekly scalp DPC. A single record per CDR3 protein comes from TCRdb applying MiXCR to the RACE reads. The data show approximately 80,000 distinct CDR3 sequences, roughly 7.2% seen once. The input for sequencing was whole blood, taken in connection with sensitization to the hapten diphenylcyclopropenone (DPC). These receptors all come from a woman aged 30 to 39 with alopecia areata. Some clones in this sample may be carry-over from other donors' samples.

Note on this clonotype: A read error is possible here, since a much larger clone lies one base away. This sequence joins TRBV9 and TRBJ2-3; 9 bases are shared with TRBD1. V shed 4 bases, J shed 7 bases, and the junction held 10 bases outside the gene matches. Per the germline V gene, CDR1 is SGDLS and CDR2 is YYNGEE. This CDR3 has 15 amino acids. Written as DNA, the CDR3 is TGTGCCAGCAGCTTCAGACAGGGGGTCTTTCATACGCAGTATTTT. Protein product: CASSFRQGVFHTQYF.

This clonotype was observed at least ten times. The chain uses TRBV7-6 and TRBJ2-2; tentatively, D is TRBD1 or TRBD2 (6 bases each). This CDR3 is built from 16 residues. Germline CDR1 reads SGHVS; CDR2 reads FNYEAQ. V was cut by 5 bases and J by 5 bases, with 18 bases left in between. In DNA, the CDR3 is TGTGCCAGCAGCCCTTTCGGGGGCGTTGGGACCGGGGAGCTGTTTTTT. Its protein product is CASSPFGGVGTGELFF.

This clonotype has a count of ten or more. This chain uses TRBV6-5 with TRBJ2-4, with TRBD1 as a possible D gene (6 bases). The CDR3 extends over 14 amino acids. Germline CDR1 MNHEY, CDR2 SVGAGI. V was trimmed by 4 bases and J by 7 bases, leaving 14 bases between them. The CDR3 DNA reads TGTGCCAGCAGTTTAGGACAGCAGAGGAACATTCAGTACTTC. As protein: CASSLGQQRNIQYF.

This clonotype was observed a handful of times. The rearrangement joins TRBV20-1 to TRBJ2-3; D remains ambiguous. Germline CDR1 and CDR2: DFQATT and SNEGSKA (reference sequence). The CDR3 runs to 11 residues. Trimming removed 7 bases from V and 5 bases from J, with 10 bases in between. The CDR3 DNA follows: TGCAGTGTGGGGTACGGAGATACGCAGTATTTT. Its translation: CSVGYGDTQYF.

This clonotype has ten or more counts. The rearrangement joins TRBV14 to TRBJ2-7; tentatively, D is TRBD2 (5 bases). There are 13 residues in the CDR3. Germline CDR1 SGHDN, CDR2 FVKESK. V was pared by 1 base and J by 6 bases, with 10 bases between. The CDR3 nucleotides read TGTGCCAGCAGCCAAGGTCAGAGGGTCGAGCAGTACTTC. Its translation: CASSQGQRVEQYF.

This clonotype was seen more than once but under ten times. V and J are TRBV19 and TRBJ1-6, with D unclear. This CDR3 comprises 14 residues. Germline CDR1 and CDR2: LNHDA and SQIVND (reference sequence). Trimming removed 5 bases from V and 9 bases from J, with 14 bases in between. The CDR3 protein is CASSRREPPSPLHF. CDR3 bases: TGTGCCAGTAGTCGAAGGGAACCCCCTTCACCCCTCCACTTT.

This clonotype was detected a few times. The gene calls are TRBV5-5 and TRBJ1-1; D unclear. The ends were cut back, 0 bases at V and 4 bases at J, with 13 bases in the middle. Germline V gives CDR1 SGHKS, CDR2 YYEKEE (reference sequence). This CDR3 comprises 15 residues. The CDR3 loop is CASSLVSLGVTEAFF. CDR3 nucleotides: TGTGCCAGCAGCTTGGTTTCACTGGGAGTCACTGAAGCTTTCTTT.

The rearrangement links TRBV11-2 to TRBJ1-1; D is undetermined. Germline CDR1 is SGHAT and CDR2 is FQNNGV. The CDR3 covers 14 residues. V shed 2 bases and J shed 4 bases, with 11 bases lying between them. The CDR3 DNA follows: TGTGCCAGCAGCTTAACCCCGCCATTCACTGAAGCTTTCTTT. Translating it yields CASSLTPPFTEAFF.

This clonotype was picked up many times. The chain is built from TRBV7-2 and TRBJ1-1; TRBD1 might be the D (5 bases). The CDR3 totals 13 residues. V was cut by 5 bases and J by 8 bases, with 15 bases left in between. Germline V lookup: CDR1 SGHTA, CDR2 FQGNSA. Written as DNA, the CDR3 is TGTGCCAGCAGCCTAATTACAGGAGCCGAAGCTTTCTTT. This gives the protein CASSLITGAEAFF.

This clonotype was observed a few times. The V and J genes are TRBV7-9 and TRBJ1-5; D is undetermined. Trimming stripped 2 bases from V and 1 base from J, with 6 bases between. This CDR3 region has 14 residues. CDR1 and CDR2 from the germline V gene are SEHNR and FQNEAQ (reference sequence). In nucleotides, the CDR3 is TGTGCCAGCAGCTTATCTCAGAGCAATCAGCCCCAGCATTTT. Translation: CASSLSQSNQPQHF.

This clonotype appeared many times. The chain has TRBV12-3 or TRBV12-4 and TRBJ1-3, with TRBD1 as a possible D gene (5 bases). The CDR3 extends over 16 amino acids. Trimming removed 7 bases at V and 2 bases at J, with 18 bases between. CDR3 sequence: CASTPLGGKTGNTIYF. CDR3 DNA sequence: TGTGCCAGCACCCCATTGGGGGGAAAAACTGGAAACACCATATATTTT.

This clonotype was picked up a small number of times. The CDR3 DNA reads TGTGCCAGCAGGCACAACAGGGGTCCGTCCTACGAGCAGTACTTC. Translation gives CASRHNRGPSYEQYF. V and J are TRBV27 and TRBJ2-7; the match to TRBD1 covers 7 bases. Germline CDR1 and CDR2: MNHEY and SMNVEV (reference sequence). CDR3 length: 15 amino acids. V trimming: 6 bases; J trimming: 1 base; junction bases outside the gene matches: 9.

This clonotype came up a few times. This CDR3 reads CASSCMGGYEQYF. In DNA, the CDR3 is TGCGCCAGCAGCTGCATGGGGGGGTACGAGCAGTACTTC. The gene calls are TRBV5-1 and TRBJ2-7; 7 bases are a match to TRBD2. This CDR3 has 13 amino acids. The germline V gene has CDR1 SGHRS and CDR2 YFSETQ. Trimming took 3 bases from V and 4 from J; bases not matched to a gene: 4.

Many counts were recorded for this clonotype. The chain combines TRBV10-3 with TRBJ1-6, with TRBD1 identical over 10 bases. Trimming cost V 4 bases and J 9 bases; bases outside gene matches: 6. This CDR3 comprises 15 residues. The germline V gene has CDR1 ENHRY and CDR2 SYGVKD. The CDR3 DNA is TGTGCCATCAGTGGTGGGACAGGGGTGGGTTCACCCCTCCACTTT. Protein sequence: CAISGGTGVGSPLHF.

This clonotype was observed many times. As DNA, the CDR3 is TGTGCCAGCAGCTTAGTCGGGGGGACATCCTACAATGAGCAGTTCTTC. This encodes CASSLVGGTSYNEQFF. The V call is TRBV7-9, the J call TRBJ2-1; possibly TRBD2 for D (7 bases). V was cut by 1 base and J by 1 base, with 11 bases left in between. The CDR3 covers 16 residues. Germline V CDR1 and CDR2: SEHNR, FQNEAQ (reference sequence). The whole variable domain, remainder taken from reference TRBV7-9 and TRBJ2-1, is DTGVSQNPRHKITKRGQNVTFRCDPISEHNRLYWYRQTLGQGPEFLTYFQNEAQLEKSRLLSDRFSAERPKGSFSTLEIQRTEQGDSAMYLCASSLVGGTSYNEQFFGPGTRLTVL.

This clonotype was recorded many times. The gene calls are TRBV12-3 or TRBV12-4 and TRBJ1-1; 11 bases match TRBD1. The length of the CDR3 is 14 residues. With 5 bases clipped from V and 6 bases from J, the junction kept 5 bases outside the gene matches. CDR3 sequence: CASSTGTGGPEAFF. DNA of the CDR3: TGTGCCAGCAGTACCGGGACAGGGGGACCTGAAGCTTTCTTT.

This clonotype was seen repeatedly, ten times or more. The chain carries TRBV18 and TRBJ2-5, with 9 positions matching TRBD2. CDR3 length equals 15 residues. Trimming took 1 base from V and 0 from J; bases not matched to a gene: 0. Germline values: CDR1 KGHSH, CDR2 LQKENI. This CDR3 is CASSPLAGDQETQYF. As DNA, the CDR3 is TGTGCCAGCTCACCACTAGCGGGGGACCAAGAGACCCAGTACTTC.

V is TRBV7-9 and J is TRBJ1-1; no clear D. In germline, CDR1 is SEHNR, CDR2 FQNEAQ (reference sequence). Between the trimmed V and J ends, which lost 7 bases and 1 base, there was a span of 13 bases. CDR3 length: 14 amino acids. Here the CDR3 reads CASTQKTANTEAFF. In DNA, the CDR3 is TGTGCCAGCACCCAAAAAACAGCGAACACTGAAGCTTTCTTT.

This clonotype turned up a few times. V and J are TRBV20-1 and TRBJ2-7; D is perhaps TRBD2 (5 bases). CDR1 DFQATT and CDR2 SNEGSKA come from the germline V gene (reference sequence). The CDR3 has 14 residues. The V end lost 3 bases, the J end lost 0 bases, and 12 bases lay between the germline ends. The CDR3 coding sequence is TGCAGTGCTAGCGCGGGTCAAAGCTCCTACGAGCAGTACTTC. It codes for CSASAGQSSYEQYF.

This clonotype has at least ten counts. The chain couples TRBV5-4 to TRBJ2-5; D might be TRBD1 (6 bases). This CDR3 is 14 amino acids long. Germline-derived CDR1 and CDR2 are SGHNT and YYREEE (reference sequence). Trimming left V 2 bases short and J 5 bases short, with 13 bases between. The CDR3 nucleotides read TGTGCCAGCAGCTTTGCGTCAGGGGATGAGACCCAGTACTTC. Its translation: CASSFASGDETQYF.

The J gene is TRBJ2-7, the V gene TRBV30; 7 bases align to TRBD2. CDR1 is GTSNPN and CDR2 is SVGIG in the germline V gene (reference sequence). The CDR3 consists of 13 residues. The ends lost 8 bases at V and 0 bases at J; junction bases unmatched: 7. CDR3 in amino acids: CARAGDHSYEQYF. The DNA for the CDR3 is TGTGCCCGGGCGGGGGACCACTCCTACGAGCAGTACTTC.

This clonotype came up many times. The chain carries TRBV11-2 and TRBJ2-3; the D is unclear. V lost 4 bases and J lost 0, with 11 bases in between. Germline CDR1 and CDR2: SGHAT and FQNNGV. This CDR3 has 15 amino acids. The CDR3 reads CASSSRTSSTDTQYF. CDR3 in DNA: TGTGCCAGCAGCTCTCGGACCTCTAGCACAGATACGCAGTATTTT.

This clonotype was detected only once. The chain is built from TRBV25-1 and TRBJ1-2; maybe TRBD1 (5 bases). The length of the CDR3 is 16 residues. V dropped 5 bases and J dropped 4 bases, with 20 bases sitting between them. Germline CDR1 is MGHDK and CDR2 is SYGVNS. The CDR3 sequence is CASSSSQGGSGYGYTF. Written as DNA, the CDR3 is TGTGCCAGCAGTTCCAGCCAGGGAGGCTCTGGCTATGGCTACACCTTC.

This clonotype was found many times. V usage is TRBV29-1 and J usage is TRBJ1-1, with D perhaps TRBD1 (6 bases). V lost 4 bases to trimming and J lost 1 base, with 10 bases between them. The CDR3 is 13 amino acids. The germline V gene encodes CDR1 SQVTM and CDR2 ANQGSEA. This CDR3 reads CSVGQAENTEAFF. The CDR3, as DNA: TGCAGCGTTGGACAGGCGGAGAACACTGAAGCTTTCTTT. Full variable domain (rest looked up from reference TRBV29-1 and TRBJ1-1): SAVISQKPSRDICQRGTSLTIQCQVDSQVTMMFWYRQQPGQSLTLIATANQGSEATYESGFVIDKFPISRPNLTFSTLTVSNMSPEDSSIYLCSVGQAENTEAFFGQGTRLTVV.

The chain couples TRBV6-6 to TRBJ2-7; 8 positions agree with TRBD1. With V trimmed by 6 bases and J by 5 bases, 3 bases remained unmatched. The CDR3 contains 12 residues. Germline V CDR1 and CDR2: MNHNY, SVGAGI (reference sequence). The CDR3 spells CASSLTGDEQYF. DNA for the CDR3: TGTGCCAGCAGCCTGACAGGGGACGAGCAGTACTTC.

This clonotype was detected ten times or more. The V and J genes are TRBV27 and TRBJ1-5; D is unclear. From germline, CDR1 is MNHEY and CDR2 SMNVEV (reference sequence). V shed 2 bases and J shed 4 bases, with 6 bases lying between them. This CDR3 comprises 13 residues. As DNA, the CDR3 is TGTGCCAGCAGTTTACGGGAGAATCAGCCCCAGCATTTT. Encoded protein: CASSLRENQPQHF.